This T cell receptor (beta chain) was retrieved from a study of cytomegalovirus exposure and HLA in healthy donors (TCRdb year 2017). Concerning the study at large: According to an earlier analysis of a few hundred of the donors, some 180 million T cells yielded roughly 110 million unique TCR beta sequences and 276 Gb of sequence data. An early release that covered more than 550 HLA-typed donors contained around 300 gigabases of sequencing data and roughly 84 million unique TCR sequences. The genetic ancestry cluster associated with self-reported Caucasian donors included 70% to 85% of the 398 genotyped donors. The study aimed to test whether signatures of past pathogen exposure could be identified by cataloging public T cell receptors. The study profiled the T cell repertoires of 550 to 700 subjects by immunosequencing and related them to cytomegalovirus serostatus. Besides the first cohort of 500 to 700 subjects, a separate validation cohort made up of around 120 different subjects was used. High-throughput TCR immunosequencing, statistical association of individual TCRs with disease status, and machine learning were combined to predict cytomegalovirus infection status. A later analysis re-analyzed previously published TCR beta repertoires from roughly 600 donors and added high-resolution HLA genotyping to study TCR occurrence patterns. Rather than drawing on any new phenotypic data, the later analysis identified candidate immune exposures from TCR beta sequences and the way those sequences occurred across donors. An earlier analysis of around 640 of the donors used high-throughput TCR beta sequencing to judge whether each TCR beta V gene segment behaved as functional or pseudogenic. Donor age, sex, ethnicity and CMV serostatus were compiled together with the repertoire data. In a later genetic analysis, genome-wide SNP genotypes for 398 of the 666 donors were used, and that subset was treated as a discovery cohort. Every discovery cohort repertoire had been produced on one sequencing platform. HLA typing included class I and class II loci at four-digit resolution. The number of typed donors differed by locus: roughly 620-630 for A, B, C, DRB1 and DQB1; some 500 for DQA1; fewer than 610 for DPA1; and about 450 for DPB1. Five DR-DQ haplotypes were handled as single units for association and clustering because linkage in the cohort was strong. Across 398 genotyped donors of the cohort, an average of roughly 200,000 unique TCR beta nucleotide sequences per donor were sequenced, and about a sixth of those sequences were non-productive. Results the study describes overall, beyond this receptor: In both the original and validation cohorts, the classifier was reported to diagnose cytomegalovirus status with high specificity and sensitivity. Assigning TCR associations to individual alleles was difficult when HLA alleles, especially DR and DQ, strongly co-occurred. Correlated functional status among segregating V segments might reflect linkage disequilibrium, but an unknown experimental factor could not be ruled out. Compared with equally common non-associated chains, HLA-associated TCR beta chains in a later analysis were more clonally expanded and had lower generation probabilities. The only immune exposure information available for the cohort was CMV serostatus. In a later analysis, the rate of TCR association differed among HLA loci, with DRB1 alleles having the most associated TCRs and HLA-C alleles having the fewest. A further reported finding was that TCR beta sequences accurately predicted the HLA-A and HLA-B alleles for most subjects in the first cohort. Some IMGT-functional V segments, including TRBV6-2 and TRBV6-3, could not be told apart with the 87-base-pair reads, so those segments were excluded. Because counts were too low, roughly 18 rarely observed V segments, including chromosome 9 orphons, were left out of the earlier analysis of roughly 600 of the donors. HLA typing was unavailable for some donors at each locus, so association tests used only the typed subset. The presence/absence analyses assumed that sequencing depth was roughly uniform across donors, and that assumption may not be true. In an earlier analysis of some 550 of the donors, most TCR beta V segments were observed in productive rearrangements about 87% or about 30% of the time, broadly matching IMGT annotations. A few of the identified cytomegalovirus-associated TCR beta chains were confirmed in vitro to be specific for cytomegalovirus antigens. A total of fewer than 200 TCR beta chains were listed by the study as associated with cytomegalovirus. According to a later genetic analysis, donors in an Asian-associated ancestry cluster had fewer N-insertions in productive TCRs than the approximately 700-donor mean. A cluster of highly shared sequence variants was judged likely to be a technical artifact of the sequencing pipeline. The authors suggested that the approach could potentially be generalized to other disease states and immunological phenotypes. Most TCR sequences were observed very rarely across donors, whereas some public TCRs were present in many individuals. A later analysis associated about 17,000 TCR beta sequences with specific HLA alleles at a false discovery rate of 0.05. Most CMV-associated TCR beta chains appeared to be HLA-restricted in a later analysis, and the HLA associations seemed to be driven largely by CMV exposure. This cohort had only TCR beta chains sequenced, and the lack of alpha or paired-chain data limited which features could be detected. A later analysis reported that several top co-occurrence clusters appeared linked to parvovirus B19, influenza, CMV and Epstein-Barr virus. A later genetic analysis associated a missense DCLRE1C variant with V-gene and J-gene trimming of TCR beta chains, and an independent cohort replicated the association.

In total, 500 to 700 healthy bone marrow donors made up the cohort. Cohort members were all nominally healthy when sampled, although unrecorded immune exposures were likely present. The donor was CMV seronegative and was included in the group of 352 seronegative cohort members. A peripheral blood sample was collected from each donor, and TCR beta sequencing was performed on peripheral blood mononuclear cells. The Qiagen DNeasy Blood Extraction Kit was used to extract genomic DNA from the blood cell samples. V loses 6 bases of germline sequence and J loses 7 bases, and the interval between the two ends is 15 bases. The germline V gene yields MNHEY for CDR1 and SVGAGI for CDR2. Reading from cysteine to phenylalanine, the CDR3 counts 13 amino acids. Only the CDR3 part of the read is kept: 39 bases, read in frame from the first base. A single count supports this clone. Its antigen is not yet known. No much larger clone is present one base from it, and per-base qualities are unavailable.

Receptor amplification or capture employed the immunoSEQ multiplex PCR assay. The multiplex PCR relied on a mix of 60 forward primers for TCR Vbeta segments and 13 reverse primers for TCR Jbeta segments. The CDR3 region of rearranged TCR beta genes was amplified from genomic DNA by a multiplex PCR assay. Amplified TCR beta libraries were sequenced as 87-base-pair reads on the Illumina HiSeq System. For the original study's pipeline: In a later analysis, around 80 million unique TCR beta chains were counted across the 690 or so repertoires, and roughly 11 million of these chains were shared by at least two donors. A nearest-neighbor algorithm error-corrected the raw reads and collapsed the reads into unique sequences, merging closely related sequences to remove PCR and sequencing errors. To assign V, D and J gene segments, CDR3 sequences were aligned to IMGT reference sequences. Each retained sequence needed at least a six-nucleotide match to both a V gene segment and a J gene segment. Rearrangements were classified as productive when the CDR3 lacked stop codons and remained in frame with V and J, and all other rearrangements were classified as non-productive. CDR3 was defined by IMGT convention, running from the second conserved V-encoded cysteine to the conserved J-encoded phenylalanine. In an earlier analysis of approximately 590 of the donors, sequences lacking an unambiguous match to a single V gene segment were excluded. An earlier analysis of just under 600 of the donors called V segments functional above 56.7% productive rearrangements and segregating when the between-donor standard deviation exceeded 5%. A statistical classification framework was built for diagnosing cytomegalovirus status from the catalog of TCR beta chain sequences. V and J gene assignment, in a later analysis, came from comparing TCR nucleotide sequences with IMGT/GENE-DB human TR gene sequences. In a later analysis, CDR3 sequences and most-parsimonious VDJ recombination scenarios were assigned using the TCRdist pipeline. A later analysis defined each TCR beta chain by its CDR3 amino acid sequence plus V-gene family, and excluded reads lacking a unique V-gene family. A later analysis removed roughly 590 highly shared, low-generation-probability nucleotide sequences to deal with suspected cross-contamination and a sequencing artifact. A later analysis calculated a clonal expansion index for each public chain from normalized within-repertoire ranks of inferred template counts. A later analysis computed generation probabilities with a VDJ recombination model fitted to out-of-frame rearrangements, and checked the results against IGoR. A later analysis scored TCR-TCR, TCR-HLA and TCR-CMV co-occurrence with hypergeometric tests, applying a repertoire-size bias correction to TCR pairs. In a later analysis, false discovery rates were estimated by permuting HLA or CMV assignments 20 times. In a later analysis, co-occurring TCRs were grouped using DBSCAN, and TCRdist sequence similarity was added for clustering within HLA-allele-positive subsets. Co-occurrence clustering excluded repertoires with fewer than 30,000 or more than 120,000 public chains, plus five with anomalous nucleotide sharing. In TCRdb, the immuneACCESS table is reduced to in-frame sequences with V and J assigned. These tables do not hold every clone; where another copy was compared, an unresolved V gene accounts for under half, and the others remain unexplained. V, J and clone size are taken as reported in that table, and D and trimming were inferred from the DNA itself. The sample has some 80,000 clones on record, around 77% of them singletons. Around 3.4% of the sample is in the top ten clones.

This receptor chain uses TRBV6-5 and TRBJ1-1, and perhaps TRBD1 as D gene, on 6 matching bases. This clonotype was obtained from a man aged 50 or older in good health and CMV-seronegative. Sequenced: PBMCs. The DNA sequence is given as TGTGCCAGCAGAACAGGGTGGATCAATGAAGCTTTCTTT. Its product reads: CASRTGWINEAFF.